This T cell receptor (beta chain) was recovered during a study of blood T cell repertoires in COVID-19. Study details: Donors in the United States, Italy and Spain gave samples during acute or convalescent COVID-19. T cells, B-cell-depleted T cells, or PBMCs provided the cDNA or gDNA that served as material.

J was trimmed by 5 bases and V by 5 bases; bases with no gene match: 18. The CDR3 has 18 residues. CDR1 and CDR2 from the germline V gene are SEHNR and FQNEAQ (reference sequence). This clone appeared a few times. Profiled with immunoSEQ multiplex PCR; TCRdb holds only in-frame clones, not every one. The sample yields approximately 280,000 clones, around 86% seen once. Those enrolled, adults aged roughly 18 to 90 years, came from 20 to 25 US areas. Allocation to cohorts depended on clinical history reported by the participants. V and J are TRBV7-9 and TRBJ1-2, with 9 bases identical to TRBD1. This clonotype was sampled from a young woman who had recovered from COVID-19. Sequencing used PBMCs or T cells enriched from blood (not recorded which). CDR3 protein: CASSPLKSSDRGKYGYTF. Written as DNA, the CDR3 is TGTGCCAGCAGCCCTTTGAAATCATCCGACAGGGGGAAGTATGGCTACACCTTC.